This T cell receptor (beta chain) was recovered during a study of T cell responses to AZD1222 COVID-19 vaccine. Study outcomes and limitations: The sample set comprised mostly white British donors with more females, and clonal diversity was possibly underestimated.

V was clipped by 3 bases and J by 3 bases; unmatched bases: 2. This CDR3 comprises 13 residues. Germline lookup yields CDR1 SGHAT and CDR2 FQNNGV. Profiled with immunoSEQ multiplex PCR; TCRdb holds only in-frame clones, not every one. The sample carries 150,000 or so clones, roughly 89% recorded once. On this clone: Its antigen is as yet unknown.

The TCR originated in an adult in good health. This sequence joins TRBV11-2 and TRBJ2-7; 7 bases agree with TRBD1. Specimen: peripheral blood, collected on day 0 of AZD1222 vaccination. DNA for the CDR3: TGTGCCAGCAGCTTCCGGGACAGCTACGAGCAGTACTTC. Translating gives CASSFRDSYEQYF. Based on the CDR3 plus reference TRBV11-2 and TRBJ2-7, the full variable domain is EAGVAQSPRYKIIEKRQSVAFWCNPISGHATLYWYQQILGQGPKLLIQFQNNGVVDDSQLPKDRFSAERLKGVDSTLKIQPAKLEDSAVYLCASSFRDSYEQYFGPGTRLTVT.